This entry describes one TCR beta chain. The data were obtained in a study of blood T cell repertoires in COVID-19. As for the study in general: Samples of COVID-19 (acute and convalescent) were obtained from the United States, Italy and Spain. T cells, B-cell-depleted T cells, or PBMCs provided the cDNA or gDNA that served as material.

Original analysis: Amplification of reference gene primers provided the estimated nucleated cell counts. Repertoires were generated with immunoSEQ multiplex PCR, while TCRdb's copy carries only in-frame clones and drops some. The D gene and trimming were derived from the DNA, and the V and J assignments and clone size from that table. Found here are about 140,000 clones, roughly 79% of them singletons; the top ten hold more than 1.5%. Germline lookup yields CDR1 SGHNT and CDR2 YYREEE (reference sequence). This CDR3 spans 17 amino acids. V gave up 0 bases and J gave up 2 bases; unmatched junction bases: 5.

The rearrangement uses TRBV5-4 and TRBJ2-6, with TRBD1 matching over 7 bases. Sequencing was done on a sample of peripheral blood. The sequence derives from an older woman with acute or convalescent COVID-19. CDR3 sequence (DNA): TGTGCCAGCAGCTTGGTCGGAGACAGGGCTGGGGCCAACGTCCTGACTTTC. Amino acids: CASSLVGDRAGANVLTF.